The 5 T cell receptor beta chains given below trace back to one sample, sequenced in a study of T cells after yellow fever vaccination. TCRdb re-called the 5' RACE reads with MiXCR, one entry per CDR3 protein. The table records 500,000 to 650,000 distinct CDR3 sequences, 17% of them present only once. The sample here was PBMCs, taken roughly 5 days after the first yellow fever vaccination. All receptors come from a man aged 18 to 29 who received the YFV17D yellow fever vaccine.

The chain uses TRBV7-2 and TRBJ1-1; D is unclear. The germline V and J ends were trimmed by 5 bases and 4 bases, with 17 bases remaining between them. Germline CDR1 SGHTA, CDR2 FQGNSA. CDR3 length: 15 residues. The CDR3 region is CASSSKGGGGTEAFF. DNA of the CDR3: TGTGCCAGCAGCAGCAAGGGAGGTGGAGGCACTGAAGCTTTCTTT. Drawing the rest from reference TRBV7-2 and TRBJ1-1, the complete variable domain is GAGVSQSPSNKVTEKGKDVELRCDPISGHTALYWYRQSLGQGLEFLIYFQGNSAPDKSGLPSDRFSAERTGGSVSTLTIQRTQQEDSAVYLCASSSKGGGGTEAFFGQGTRLTVV.

Here the CDR3 reads CAIGFGGDGWAHNEQFF. The CDR3 nucleotides are TGTGCCATCGGTTTTGGGGGAGACGGTTGGGCGCACAATGAGCAGTTCTTC. The V call is TRBV10-3, the J call TRBJ2-1; D possibly uses TRBD1 or TRBD2 (5 bases each). The CDR3 contains 17 residues. Germline-derived CDR1 and CDR2 are ENHRY and SYGVKD. The V end was cut by 8 bases, the J end by 5 bases, with 25 bases between.

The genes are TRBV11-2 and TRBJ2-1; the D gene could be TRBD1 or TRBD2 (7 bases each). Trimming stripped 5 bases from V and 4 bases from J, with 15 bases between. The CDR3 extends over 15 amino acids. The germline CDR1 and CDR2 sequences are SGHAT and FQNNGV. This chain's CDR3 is CASSAGDSGYNEQFF. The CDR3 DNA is TGTGCCAGCAGCGCGGGGGACAGTGGTTACAATGAGCAGTTCTTC.

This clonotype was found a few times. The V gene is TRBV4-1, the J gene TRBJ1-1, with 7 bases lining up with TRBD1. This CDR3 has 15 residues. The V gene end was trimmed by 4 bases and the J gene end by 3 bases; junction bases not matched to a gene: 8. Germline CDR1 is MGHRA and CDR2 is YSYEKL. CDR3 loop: CASSRRQGGDTEAFF. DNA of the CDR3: TGCGCCAGCAGCCGCCGACAGGGCGGGGACACTGAAGCTTTCTTT.

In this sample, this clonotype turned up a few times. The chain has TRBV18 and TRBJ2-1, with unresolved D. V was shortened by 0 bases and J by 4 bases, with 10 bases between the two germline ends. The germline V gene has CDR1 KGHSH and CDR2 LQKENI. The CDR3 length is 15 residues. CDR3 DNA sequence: TGTGCCAGCTCACCACCATCCGGTGGATACAATGAGCAGTTCTTC. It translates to CASSPPSGGYNEQFF.